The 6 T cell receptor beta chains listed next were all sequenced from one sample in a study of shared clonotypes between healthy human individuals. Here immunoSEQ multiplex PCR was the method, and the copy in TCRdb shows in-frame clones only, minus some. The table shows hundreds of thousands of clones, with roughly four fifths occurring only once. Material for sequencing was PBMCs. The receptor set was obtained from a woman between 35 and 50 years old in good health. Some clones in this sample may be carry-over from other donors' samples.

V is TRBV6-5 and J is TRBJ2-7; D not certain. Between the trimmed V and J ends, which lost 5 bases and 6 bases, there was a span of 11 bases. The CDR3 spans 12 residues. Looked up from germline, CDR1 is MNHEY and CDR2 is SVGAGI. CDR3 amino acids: CASSSTSAEQYF. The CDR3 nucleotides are TGTGCCAGCAGTAGTACAAGTGCCGAGCAGTACTTC.

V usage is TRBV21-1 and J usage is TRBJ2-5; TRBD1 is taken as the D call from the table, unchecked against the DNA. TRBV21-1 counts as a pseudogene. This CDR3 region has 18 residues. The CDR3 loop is CASSKIEEDTGGDETQYF. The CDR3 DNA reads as TGTGCCAGCAGCAAAATCGAGGAGGACACAGGGGGCGACGAGACCCAGTACTTC.

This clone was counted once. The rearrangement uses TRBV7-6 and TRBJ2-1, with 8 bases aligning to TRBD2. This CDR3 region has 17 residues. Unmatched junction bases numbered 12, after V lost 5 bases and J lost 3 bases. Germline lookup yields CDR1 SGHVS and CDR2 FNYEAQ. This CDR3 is CASSPEWAGGVYNEQFF. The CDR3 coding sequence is TGTGCCAGCAGCCCCGAATGGGCGGGAGGTGTCTACAATGAGCAGTTCTTC.

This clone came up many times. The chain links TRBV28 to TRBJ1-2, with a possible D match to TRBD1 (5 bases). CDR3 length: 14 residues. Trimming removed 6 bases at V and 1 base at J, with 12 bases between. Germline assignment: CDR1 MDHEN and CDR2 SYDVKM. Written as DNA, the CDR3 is TGTGCCAGCAGGGCGGCCGACAGTAACTATGGCTACACCTTC. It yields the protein CASRAADSNYGYTF.

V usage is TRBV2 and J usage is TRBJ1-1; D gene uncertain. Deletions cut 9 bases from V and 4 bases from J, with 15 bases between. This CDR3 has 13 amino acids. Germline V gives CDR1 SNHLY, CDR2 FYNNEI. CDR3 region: CASCLGRLTEAFF. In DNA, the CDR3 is TGTGCCAGTTGTTTAGGACGGCTCACTGAAGCTTTCTTT.

The DNA for the CDR3 is TGTGCCAGCAGGGTATACGAGCAGTACTTC. Its translation is CASRVYEQYF. The chain has TRBV2 and TRBJ2-7; no reliable D call. The germline gives CDR1 SNHLY, CDR2 FYNNEI. CDR3 size: 10 residues. V lost 6 bases and J 4 bases, leaving 4 bases between the germline ends. Combining the CDR3 with reference TRBV2 and TRBJ2-7 gives the whole variable domain EPEVTQTPSHQVTQMGQEVILRCVPISNHLYFYWYRQILGQKVEFLVSFYNNEISEKSEIFDDQFSVERPDGSNFTLKIRSTKLEDSAMYFCASRVYEQYFGPGTRLTVT.